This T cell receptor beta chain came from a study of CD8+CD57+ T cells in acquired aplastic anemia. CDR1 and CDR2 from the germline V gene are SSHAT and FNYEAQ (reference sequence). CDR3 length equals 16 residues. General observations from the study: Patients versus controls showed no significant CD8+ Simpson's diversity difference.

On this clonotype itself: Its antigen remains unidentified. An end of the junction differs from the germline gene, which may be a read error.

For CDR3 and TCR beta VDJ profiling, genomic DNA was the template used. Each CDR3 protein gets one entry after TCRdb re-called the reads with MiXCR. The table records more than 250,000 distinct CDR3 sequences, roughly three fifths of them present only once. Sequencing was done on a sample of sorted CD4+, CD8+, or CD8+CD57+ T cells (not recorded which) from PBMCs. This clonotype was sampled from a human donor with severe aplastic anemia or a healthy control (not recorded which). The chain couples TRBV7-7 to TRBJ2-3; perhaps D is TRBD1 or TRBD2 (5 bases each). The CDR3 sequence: CASSLGRGSSTDTQYF. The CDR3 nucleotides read TGTGCTAGCAGCTTAGGTCGGGGCTCTAGCACAGATACGCAGTATTTT.